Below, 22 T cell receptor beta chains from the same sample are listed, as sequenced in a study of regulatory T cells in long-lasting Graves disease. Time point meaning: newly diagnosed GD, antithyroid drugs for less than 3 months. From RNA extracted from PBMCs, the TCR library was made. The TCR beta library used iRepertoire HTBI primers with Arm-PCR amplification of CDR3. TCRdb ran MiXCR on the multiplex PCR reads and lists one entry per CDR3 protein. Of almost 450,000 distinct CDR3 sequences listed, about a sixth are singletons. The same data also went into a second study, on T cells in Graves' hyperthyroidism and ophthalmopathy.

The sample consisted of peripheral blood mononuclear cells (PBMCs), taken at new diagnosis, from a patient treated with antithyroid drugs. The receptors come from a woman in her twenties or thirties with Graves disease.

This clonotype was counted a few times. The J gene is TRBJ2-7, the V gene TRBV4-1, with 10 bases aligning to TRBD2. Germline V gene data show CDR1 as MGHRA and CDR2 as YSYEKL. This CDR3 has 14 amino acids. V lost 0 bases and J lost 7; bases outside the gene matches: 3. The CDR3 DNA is TGCGCCAGCAGCCAAGACCCTAGCGGGGGTGAGCAGTACTTC. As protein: CASSQDPSGGEQYF.

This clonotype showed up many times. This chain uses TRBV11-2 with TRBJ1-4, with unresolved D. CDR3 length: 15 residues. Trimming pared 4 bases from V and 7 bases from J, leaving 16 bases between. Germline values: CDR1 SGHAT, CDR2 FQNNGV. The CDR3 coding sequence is TGTGCCAGCAGCTCCCCCCGGGGAAACGGTGAAAAACTGTTTTTT. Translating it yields CASSSPRGNGEKLFF.

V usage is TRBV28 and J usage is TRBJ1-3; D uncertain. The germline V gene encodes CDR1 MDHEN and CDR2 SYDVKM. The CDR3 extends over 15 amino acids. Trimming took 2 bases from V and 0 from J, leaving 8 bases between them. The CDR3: CASSLIVNSGNTIYF. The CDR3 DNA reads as TGTGCCAGCAGTTTAATAGTCAACTCTGGAAACACCATATATTTT. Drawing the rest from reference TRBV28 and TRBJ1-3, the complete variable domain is DVKVTQSSRYLVKRTGEKVFLECVQDMDHENMFWYRQDPGLGLRLIYFSYDVKMKEKGDIPEGYSVSREKKERFSLILESASTNQTSMYLCASSLIVNSGNTIYFGEGSWLTVV.

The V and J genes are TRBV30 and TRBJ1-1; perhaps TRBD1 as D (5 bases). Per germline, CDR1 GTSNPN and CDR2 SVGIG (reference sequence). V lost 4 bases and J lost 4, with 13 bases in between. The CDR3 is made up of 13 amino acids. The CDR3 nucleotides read TGTGCCTGGACCGCTGGGGCATTCACTGAAGCTTTCTTT. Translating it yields CAWTAGAFTEAFF.

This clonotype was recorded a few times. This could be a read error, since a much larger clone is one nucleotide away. CDR3 DNA sequence: TGTGCCGGCAGTTTATGGTCGGGGGGCAATGAGCAGTTCTTC. This encodes CAGSLWSGGNEQFF. The chain uses TRBV27 and TRBJ2-1; 7 nucleotides line up with TRBD2. CDR1 MNHEY and CDR2 SMNVEV come from the germline V gene (reference sequence). CDR3 length equals 14 residues.

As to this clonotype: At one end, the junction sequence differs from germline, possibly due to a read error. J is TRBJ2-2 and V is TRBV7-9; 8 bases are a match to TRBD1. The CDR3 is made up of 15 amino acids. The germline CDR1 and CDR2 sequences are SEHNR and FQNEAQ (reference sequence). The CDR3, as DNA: TGTGCCAGCAGCCCACCGACAGGGGAGGCCGGGGAGCTGTCTTTT. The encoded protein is CASSPPTGEAGELSF.

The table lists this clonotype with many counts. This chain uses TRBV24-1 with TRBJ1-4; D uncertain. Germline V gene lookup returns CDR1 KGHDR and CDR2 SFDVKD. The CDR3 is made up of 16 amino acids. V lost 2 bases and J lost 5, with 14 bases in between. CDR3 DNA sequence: TGTGCCACCAGTGATTCCTTACCCGGGGAGAATGAAAAACTGTTTTTT. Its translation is CATSDSLPGENEKLFF.

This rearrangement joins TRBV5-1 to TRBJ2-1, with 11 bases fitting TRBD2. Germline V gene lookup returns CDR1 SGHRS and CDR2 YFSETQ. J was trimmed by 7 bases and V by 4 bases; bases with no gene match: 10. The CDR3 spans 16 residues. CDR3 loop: CASSPPLVAGGNEQFF. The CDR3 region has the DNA TGCGCCAGCAGCCCCCCCCTTGTAGCGGGAGGGAATGAGCAGTTCTTC.

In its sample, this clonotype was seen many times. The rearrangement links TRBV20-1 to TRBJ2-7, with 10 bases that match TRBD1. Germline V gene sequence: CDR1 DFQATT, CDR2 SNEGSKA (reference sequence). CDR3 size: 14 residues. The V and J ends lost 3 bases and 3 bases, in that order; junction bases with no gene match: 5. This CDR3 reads CSARGTGEVYEQYF. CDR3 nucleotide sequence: TGCAGTGCTAGGGGGACAGGGGAGGTCTACGAGCAGTACTTC.

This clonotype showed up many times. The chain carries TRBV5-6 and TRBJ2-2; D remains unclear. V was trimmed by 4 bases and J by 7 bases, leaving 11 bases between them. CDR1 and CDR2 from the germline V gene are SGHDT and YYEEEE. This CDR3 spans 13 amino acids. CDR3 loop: CASSAVRFGELFF. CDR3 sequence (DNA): TGTGCCAGCAGCGCAGTTAGGTTCGGGGAGCTGTTTTTT.

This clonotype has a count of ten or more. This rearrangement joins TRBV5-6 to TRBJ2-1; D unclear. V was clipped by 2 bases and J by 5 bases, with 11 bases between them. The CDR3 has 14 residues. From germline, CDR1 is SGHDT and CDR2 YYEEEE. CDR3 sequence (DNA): TGTGCCAGCAGCTTATGGCAATATCACAATGAGCAGTTCTTC. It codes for CASSLWQYHNEQFF.

CDR3 loop: CASSPIPGDRGPYNSPLHF. CDR3 in DNA: TGTGCCAGCAGTCCAATTCCCGGGGACAGGGGACCCTATAATTCACCCCTCCACTTT. V gene TRBV28 combines with J gene TRBJ1-6, with TRBD1 matching over 10 bases. Trimming took 5 bases from V and 2 from J; bases not matched to a gene: 12. Germline values: CDR1 MDHEN, CDR2 SYDVKM. The CDR3 has 19 residues.

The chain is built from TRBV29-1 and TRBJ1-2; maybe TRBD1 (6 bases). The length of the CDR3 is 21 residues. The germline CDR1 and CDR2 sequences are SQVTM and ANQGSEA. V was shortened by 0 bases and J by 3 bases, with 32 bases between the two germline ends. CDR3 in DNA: TGCAGCGTTGAAGAAAGGGGGAGAGAAGATAGGGGGGGGGCGTTTCACTATGGCTACACCTTC. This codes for CSVEERGREDRGGAFHYGYTF.

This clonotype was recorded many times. The CDR3 is CASSYYWQGANEQYF. The CDR3 nucleotides read TGTGCCAGCAGTTACTATTGGCAGGGTGCCAACGAGCAGTACTTC. The chain couples TRBV6-2 or TRBV6-3 to TRBJ2-7; D might be TRBD1 (5 bases). The CDR3 sequence is 15 residues long. The V end was cut by 1 base, the J end by 5 bases, with 15 bases between. CDR1 MNHEY and CDR2 SVGEGT come from the germline V gene.

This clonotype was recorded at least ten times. The CDR3 loop reads CASRKLTDGPQHF. The CDR3 DNA reads as TGTGCCAGCAGGAAGTTGACAGACGGCCCCCAGCATTTT. The chain carries TRBV2 and TRBJ1-5; D perhaps matches TRBD1 (5 bases). Trimming removed 6 bases from V and 10 bases from J, with 16 bases in between. CDR1 and CDR2 (germline): SNHLY, FYNNEI. This CDR3 has 13 residues.

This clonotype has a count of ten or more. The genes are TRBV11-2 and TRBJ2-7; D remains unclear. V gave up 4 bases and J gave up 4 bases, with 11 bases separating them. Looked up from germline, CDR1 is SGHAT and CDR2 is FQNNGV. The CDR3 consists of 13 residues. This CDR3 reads CASSSLGKYEQYF. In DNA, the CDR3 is TGTGCCAGCAGCTCCCTGGGGAAATACGAGCAGTACTTC.

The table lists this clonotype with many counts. CDR3 in amino acids: CASSVEDGASRGYEQYF. The DNA of the CDR3 is TGTGCCAGCAGCGTAGAGGATGGGGCTAGCAGAGGATACGAGCAGTACTTC. V gene TRBV9 combines with J gene TRBJ2-7; perhaps D is TRBD1 or TRBD2 (5 bases each). The V end was cut by 0 bases, the J end by 4 bases, with 20 bases between. Germline lookup yields CDR1 SGDLS and CDR2 YYNGEE. The length of the CDR3 is 17 residues.

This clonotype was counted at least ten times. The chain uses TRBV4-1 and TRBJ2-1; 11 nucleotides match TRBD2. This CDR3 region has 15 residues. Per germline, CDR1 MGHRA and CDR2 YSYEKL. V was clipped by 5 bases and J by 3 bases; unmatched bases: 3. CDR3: CASSEGLAVYNEQFF. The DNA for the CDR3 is TGCGCCAGCAGCGAGGGACTAGCGGTCTACAATGAGCAGTTCTTC.

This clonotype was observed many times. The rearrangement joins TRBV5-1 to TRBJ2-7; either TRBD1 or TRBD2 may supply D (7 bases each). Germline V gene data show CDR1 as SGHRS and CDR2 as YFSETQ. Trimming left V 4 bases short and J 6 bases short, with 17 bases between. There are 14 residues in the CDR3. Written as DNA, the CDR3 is TGCGCCAGCAGCGCCCAGGGGGGGGAAGGCGAGCAGTACTTC. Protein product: CASSAQGGEGEQYF.

CDR3 DNA: TGTGCCAGTAGTATCTCTTCGGACTCCCAGGGGAACACTGAAGCTTTCTTT. Translated: CASSISSDSQGNTEAFF. The chain carries TRBV19 and TRBJ1-1, with D possibly being TRBD1 (5 bases). The germline CDR1 and CDR2 sequences are LNHDA and SQIVND (reference sequence). The CDR3 totals 17 residues. Trimming shortened V by 3 bases and J by 1 base, and 18 bases separated the two germline ends.

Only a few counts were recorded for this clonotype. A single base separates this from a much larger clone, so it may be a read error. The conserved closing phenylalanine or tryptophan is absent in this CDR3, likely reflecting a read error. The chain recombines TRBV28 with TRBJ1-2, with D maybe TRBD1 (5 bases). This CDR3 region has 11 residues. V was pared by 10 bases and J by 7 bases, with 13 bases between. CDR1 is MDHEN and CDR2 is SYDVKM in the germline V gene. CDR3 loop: CATAGSAGYTL. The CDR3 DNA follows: TGTGCCACCGCAGGGTCGGCTGGCTACACCCTC.

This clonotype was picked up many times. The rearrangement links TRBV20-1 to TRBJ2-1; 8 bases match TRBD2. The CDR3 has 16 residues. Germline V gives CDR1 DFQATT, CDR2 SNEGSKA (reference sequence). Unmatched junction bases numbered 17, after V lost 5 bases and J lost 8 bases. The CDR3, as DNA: TGCAGTGCTCCCGACGCCGGGACTAGTAATGCCGATGAGCAGTTCTTC. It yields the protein CSAPDAGTSNADEQFF.